Included here is one T cell receptor beta chain sequence, with context. This sample was taken from a study of blood T cell repertoires in COVID-19. On the study more broadly: The samples span acute and convalescent COVID-19 from the United States, Italy and Spain. Sources were T cells, B-cell-depleted T cells, or PBMCs; the material itself was cDNA or gDNA.

How the authors handled the data: Nucleated cell number was recorded as an estimate derived from reference gene primer amplification. TCRdb's table, derived via immunoSEQ multiplex PCR, lists solely in-frame clones and lacks some. The DNA was the basis for D and trimming; V, J and clone size are from that table. The sample yields about 69,000 clones, roughly 79% seen once. The germline V gene has CDR1 WSHSY and CDR2 SAAADI. After removal of 0 bases from V and 2 bases from J, the junction contained 3 bases not matched to a gene. The CDR3 spans 15 residues. The genes are TRBV10-2 and TRBJ2-7, with 8 bases identical to TRBD2. The source material was peripheral blood. The sequence derives from a human donor in a cohort sampled during active COVID-19. CDR3 coding DNA: TGCGCCAGCAGTGAGTCGAGCGGGAGTGCCTACGAGCAGTACTTC. It translates to CASSESSGSAYEQYF.